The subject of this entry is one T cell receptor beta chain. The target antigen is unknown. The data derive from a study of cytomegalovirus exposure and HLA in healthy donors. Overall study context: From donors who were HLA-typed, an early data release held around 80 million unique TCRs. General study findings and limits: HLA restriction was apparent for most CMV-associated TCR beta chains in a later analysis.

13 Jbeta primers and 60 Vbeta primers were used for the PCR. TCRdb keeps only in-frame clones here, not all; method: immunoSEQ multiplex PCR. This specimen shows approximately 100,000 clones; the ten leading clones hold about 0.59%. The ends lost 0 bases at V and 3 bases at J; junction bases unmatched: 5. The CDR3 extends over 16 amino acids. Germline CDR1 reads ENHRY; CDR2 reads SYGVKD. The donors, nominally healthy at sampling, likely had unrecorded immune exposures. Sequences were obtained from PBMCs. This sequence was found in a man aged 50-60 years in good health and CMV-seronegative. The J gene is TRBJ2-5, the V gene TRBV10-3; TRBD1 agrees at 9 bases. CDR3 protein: CAISESGTGKEETQYF. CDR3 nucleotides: TGTGCCATCAGTGAGTCGGGGACAGGGAAGGAAGAGACCCAGTACTTC.